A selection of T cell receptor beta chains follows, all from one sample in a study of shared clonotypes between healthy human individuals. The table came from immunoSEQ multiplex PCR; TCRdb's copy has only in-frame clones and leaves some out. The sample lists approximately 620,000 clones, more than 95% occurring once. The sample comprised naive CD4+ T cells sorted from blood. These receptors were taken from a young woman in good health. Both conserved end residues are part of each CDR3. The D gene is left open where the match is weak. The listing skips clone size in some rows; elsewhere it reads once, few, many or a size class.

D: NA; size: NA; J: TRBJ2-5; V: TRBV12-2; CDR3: CASRALTSGRTRMSQETQYF; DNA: TGTGCAAGTCGCGCCTTGACTAGCGGGAGGACCCGAATGTCCCAAGAGACCCAGTACTTC
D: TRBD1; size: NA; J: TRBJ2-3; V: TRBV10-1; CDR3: CASSDGQGATDTQYF; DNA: TGCGCCAGCAGTGACGGACAGGGGGCCACAGATACGCAGTATTTT
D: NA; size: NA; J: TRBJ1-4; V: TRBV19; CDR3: CASRLAGTNEKLFF; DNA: TGTGCCAGTAGACTGGCGGGGACTAATGAAAAACTGTTTTTT
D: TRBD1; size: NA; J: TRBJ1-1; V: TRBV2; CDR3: CASSEWTGNTEAFF; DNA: TGTGCCAGCAGTGAATGGACAGGGAACACTGAAGCTTTCTTT
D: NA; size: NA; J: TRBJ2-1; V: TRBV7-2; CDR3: CASSSSRGNEQFF; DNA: TGTGCCAGCAGCTCCTCCAGGGGAAATGAGCAGTTCTTC
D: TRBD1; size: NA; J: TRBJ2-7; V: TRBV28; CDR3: CASSSPGTGLTYEQYF; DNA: TGTGCCAGCAGTTCTCCCGGGACAGGGTTGACCTACGAGCAGTACTTC
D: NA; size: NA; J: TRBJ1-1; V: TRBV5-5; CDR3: CASSLARTRANTEAFF; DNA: TGTGCCAGCAGCTTGGCCCGCACAAGGGCGAACACTGAAGCTTTCTTT
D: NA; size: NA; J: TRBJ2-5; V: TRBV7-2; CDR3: CASSLGQYQETQYF; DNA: TGTGCCAGCAGCTTAGGGCAGTATCAAGAGACCCAGTACTTC
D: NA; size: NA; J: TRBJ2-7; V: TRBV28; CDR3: CASSTGLYEQYF; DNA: TGTGCCAGCAGTACCGGGCTGTACGAGCAGTACTTC
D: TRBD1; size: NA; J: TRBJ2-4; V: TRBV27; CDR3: CASSYDRAGGNIQYF; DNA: TGTGCCAGCAGTTACGACAGGGCTGGGGGAAACATTCAGTACTTC
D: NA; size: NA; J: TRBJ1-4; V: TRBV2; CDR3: CASRGGTNEKLFF; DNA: TGTGCCAGCAGGGGAGGGACTAATGAAAAACTGTTTTTT
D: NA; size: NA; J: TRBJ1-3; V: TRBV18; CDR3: CASSPNEGSEDTIYF; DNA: TGTGCCAGCTCACCTAATGAGGGATCAGAGGACACCATATATTTT
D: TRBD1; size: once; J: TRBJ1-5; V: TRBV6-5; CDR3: CASSQGAGSAQPQHF; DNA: TGTGCCAGCAGTCAGGGGGCAGGGTCGGCTCAGCCCCAGCATTTT
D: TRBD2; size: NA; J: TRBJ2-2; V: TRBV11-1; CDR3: CASSLRRESTGELFF; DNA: TGTGCCAGCAGCTTACGGCGGGAGAGTACCGGGGAGCTGTTTTTT
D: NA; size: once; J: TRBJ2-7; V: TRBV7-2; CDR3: CASSLYGLNEQYF; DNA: TGTGCCAGCAGCTTATATGGGTTGAACGAGCAGTACTTC
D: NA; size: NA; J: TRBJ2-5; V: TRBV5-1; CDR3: CASSLEFSSFETQYF; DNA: TGCGCCAGCAGCTTGGAGTTTTCTAGCTTCGAGACCCAGTACTTC
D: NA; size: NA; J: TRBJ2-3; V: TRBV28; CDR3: CASSPGGAPTDTQYF; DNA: TGTGCCAGCAGCCCCGGCGGGGCTCCCACAGATACGCAGTATTTT
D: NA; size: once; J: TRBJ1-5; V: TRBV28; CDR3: CASSFPLDQPQHF; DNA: TGTGCCAGCAGTTTTCCCCTCGATCAGCCCCAGCATTTT
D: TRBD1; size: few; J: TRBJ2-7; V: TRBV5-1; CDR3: CASSLADRVQQYF; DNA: TGCGCCAGCAGCTTGGCGGACAGGGTGCAGCAGTACTTC
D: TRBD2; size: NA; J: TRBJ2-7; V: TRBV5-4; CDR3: CASSLPSGSYEQYF; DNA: TGTGCCAGCAGCTTACCTAGCGGTTCCTACGAGCAGTACTTC
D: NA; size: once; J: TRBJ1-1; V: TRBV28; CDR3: CASNSNGGYTEAFF; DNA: TGTGCCAGCAATTCTAATGGGGGGTACACTGAAGCTTTCTTT
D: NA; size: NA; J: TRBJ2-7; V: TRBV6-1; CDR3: CASSETGPGEQYF; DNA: TGTGCCAGCAGTGAAACAGGTCCTGGCGAGCAGTACTTC
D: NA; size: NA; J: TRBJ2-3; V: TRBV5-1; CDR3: CASSLGQSTDTQYF; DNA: TGCGCCAGCAGCTTGGGACAAAGCACAGATACGCAGTATTTT
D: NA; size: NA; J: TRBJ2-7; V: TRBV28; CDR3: CASSLTGPYEQYF; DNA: TGTGCCAGCAGTTTAACAGGGCCCTACGAGCAGTACTTC
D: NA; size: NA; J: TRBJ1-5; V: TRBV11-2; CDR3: CASSLGGALRPQHF; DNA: TGTGCCAGCAGCTTAGGTGGCGCTCTTAGGCCCCAGCATTTT
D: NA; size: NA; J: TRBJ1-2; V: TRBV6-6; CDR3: CASRGGSYGYTF; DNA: TGTGCCAGCAGGGGGGGATCCTATGGCTACACCTTC
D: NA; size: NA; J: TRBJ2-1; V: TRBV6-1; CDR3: CASSEVGNEQFF; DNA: TGTGCCAGCAGTGAAGTCGGAAATGAGCAGTTCTTC
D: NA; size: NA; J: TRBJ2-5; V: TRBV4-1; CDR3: CASSQEGLETQYF; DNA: TGCGCCAGCAGCCAAGAGGGATTAGAGACCCAGTACTTC
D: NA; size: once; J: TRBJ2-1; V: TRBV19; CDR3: CASSTGVAPIF; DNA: TGTGCCAGTTCGACCGGGGTTGCCCCCATCTTC
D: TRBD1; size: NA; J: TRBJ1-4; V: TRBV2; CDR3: CASSEAPGTGGGKLFF; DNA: TGTGCCAGCAGTGAAGCGCCGGGGACAGGGGGCGGAAAACTGTTTTTT
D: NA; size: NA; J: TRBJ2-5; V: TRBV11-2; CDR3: CASSLGRNQETQYF; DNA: TGTGCCAGCAGCTTAGGCAGAAACCAAGAGACCCAGTACTTC
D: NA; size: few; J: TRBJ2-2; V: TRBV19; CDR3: CASSTIGTGELFF; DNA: TGTGCCAGTAGTACCATAGGCACCGGGGAGCTGTTTTTT
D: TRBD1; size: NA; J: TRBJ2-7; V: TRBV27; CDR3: CASHGQGAPKSYEQYF; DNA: TGTGCCAGCCATGGACAGGGGGCCCCCAAGTCCTACGAGCAGTACTTC
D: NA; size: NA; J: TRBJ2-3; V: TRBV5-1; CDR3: CASSLAEGPTDTQYF; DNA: TGCGCCAGCAGCTTGGCCGAAGGTCCCACAGATACGCAGTATTTT
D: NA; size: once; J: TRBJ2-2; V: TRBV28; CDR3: CASSLLGSGELFF; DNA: TGTGCCAGCAGTTTATTGGGGTCCGGGGAGCTGTTTTTT
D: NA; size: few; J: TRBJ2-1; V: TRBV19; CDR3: CASSIVPGSSYNEQFF; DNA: TGTGCCAGTAGTATAGTGCCGGGGAGCTCCTACAATGAGCAGTTCTTC
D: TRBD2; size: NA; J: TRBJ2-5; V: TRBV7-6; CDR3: CASSVSLLRSGRAQETQYF; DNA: TGTGCCAGCAGCGTATCCCTTCTTCGGAGCGGGAGGGCCCAAGAGACCCAGTACTTC
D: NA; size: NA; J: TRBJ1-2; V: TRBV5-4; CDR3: CASSLGGQGPYGYTF; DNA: TGTGCCAGCAGCTTGGGGGGGCAGGGTCCCTATGGCTACACCTTC
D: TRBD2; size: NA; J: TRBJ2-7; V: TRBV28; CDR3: CASSTRTSPSYEQYF; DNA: TGTGCCAGCAGTACCCGGACTAGCCCATCCTACGAGCAGTACTTC
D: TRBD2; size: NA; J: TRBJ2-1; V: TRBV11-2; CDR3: CASSSGLAGAYNEQFF; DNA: TGTGCCAGCAGCTCCGGACTAGCGGGAGCCTACAATGAGCAGTTCTTC
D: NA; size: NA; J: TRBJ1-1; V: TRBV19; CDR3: CASSILGGATEAFF; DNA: TGTGCCAGTAGTATATTAGGGGGGGCCACTGAAGCTTTCTTT
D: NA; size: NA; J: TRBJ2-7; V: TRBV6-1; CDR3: CASARPASYEQYF; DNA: TGTGCCAGCGCGAGGCCCGCCTCCTACGAGCAGTACTTC
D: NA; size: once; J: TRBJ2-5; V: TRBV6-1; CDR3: CATYRWGAGKETQYF; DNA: TGTGCCACGTACCGATGGGGGGCAGGAAAAGAGACCCAGTACTTC
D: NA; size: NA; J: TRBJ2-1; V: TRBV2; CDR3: CASTLSGSYNEQFF; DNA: TGTGCCAGCACGCTCAGCGGCTCCTACAATGAGCAGTTCTTC
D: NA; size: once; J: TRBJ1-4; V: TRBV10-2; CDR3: CASTSLANEKLFF; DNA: TGCGCCAGCACATCATTGGCTAATGAAAAACTGTTTTTT
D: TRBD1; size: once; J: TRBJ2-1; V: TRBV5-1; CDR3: CASSLRRQGATSYGDNEQFF; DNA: TGCGCCAGCAGCTTGCGTCGACAGGGGGCGACGAGTTACGGGGACAATGAGCAGTTCTTC
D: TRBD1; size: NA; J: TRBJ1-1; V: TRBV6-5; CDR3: CASSYHWTGNTEAFF; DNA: TGTGCCAGCAGTTACCATTGGACAGGGAACACTGAAGCTTTCTTT
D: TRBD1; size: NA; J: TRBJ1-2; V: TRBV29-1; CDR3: CSVADRGANYGYTF; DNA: TGCAGCGTCGCGGACAGGGGGGCTAACTATGGCTACACCTTC